This TCR beta chain is drawn from a study of T cell responses to AZD1222 COVID-19 vaccine. The repertoire was sequenced with immunoSEQ multiplex PCR; TCRdb's copy has only in-frame clones and lacks some. The table shows around 120,000 clones, with roughly 85% occurring only once. The germline V and J ends were trimmed by 7 bases and 6 bases, with 18 bases remaining between them. CDR1 and CDR2 from the germline V gene are WNHNN and SYGVQD (reference sequence). CDR3 length equals 14 residues. The material was peripheral blood, obtained on day 0 of MenACWY control vaccination. The chain uses TRBV10-1 and TRBJ1-1; no clear D. The sequence was obtained from an adult in good health. The CDR3 nucleotides are TGCGCCAGCAACTATAAGGGTCCCTCGGCTGAAGCTTTCTTT. Protein sequence: CASNYKGPSAEAFF.